A single sample is the source of the 16 T cell receptor beta chains below, sequenced in a study of T cell responses to AZD1222 COVID-19 vaccine. Clones were read by immunoSEQ multiplex PCR, and TCRdb kept only the in-frame ones, dropping some. The sample includes fewer than 150,000 clones, 70% to 90% of them seen just once. The material sequenced was peripheral blood, taken 28 days after the second AZD1222 dose. The receptors were gathered from an adult who received the AZD1222 COVID-19 vaccine.

CDR3 sequence (DNA): TGTGCCAGCAGTTTAGGGGGCGATCAGCCCCAGCATTTT. Translated, it gives CASSLGGDQPQHF. This chain uses TRBV27 with TRBJ1-5; D possibly corresponds to TRBD1 (6 bases). From germline, CDR1 is MNHEY and CDR2 SMNVEV (reference sequence). V gave up 2 bases and J gave up 5 bases, with 7 bases separating them. The CDR3 runs 13 residues.

V gene TRBV7-9 combines with J gene TRBJ1-3; 7 bases map to TRBD1. This CDR3 has 15 amino acids. The junction had 4 bases not matched to a gene; V was cut back by 5 bases and J by 0 bases. In germline, CDR1 is SEHNR, CDR2 FQNEAQ (reference sequence). CDR3 sequence (DNA): TGTGCCAGCAGCATTAGACAGGGCTCTGGAAACACCATATATTTT. This codes for CASSIRQGSGNTIYF.

The gene calls are TRBV15 and TRBJ1-3; the D is unclear. The CDR3 runs to 16 residues. V lost 0 bases to trimming and J lost 0 bases, with 9 bases between them. Germline V gene lookup returns CDR1 LNHNV and CDR2 YYDKDF (reference sequence). The CDR3 DNA follows: TGTGCCACCAGCAGAGATCGCAGCAACTCTGGAAACACCATATATTTT. Translating gives CATSRDRSNSGNTIYF. Full variable domain (outside the CDR3, taken from reference TRBV15 and TRBJ1-3): DAMVIQNPRYQVTQFGKPVTLSCSQTLNHNVMYWYQQKSSQAPKLLFHYYDKDFNNEADTPDNFQSRRPNTSFCFLDIRSPGLGDTAMYLCATSRDRSNSGNTIYFGEGSWLTVV.

The table lists this clone with a few counts. The J gene is TRBJ1-1, the V gene TRBV6-2 or TRBV6-3; 7 bases match TRBD1. Germline V gene data show CDR1 as MNHEY and CDR2 as SVGEGT. Unmatched junction bases numbered 7, after V lost 1 base and J lost 2 bases. This CDR3 region has 16 residues. CDR3 sequence reads: CASSYWDRGSNTEAFF. In DNA, the CDR3 is TGTGCCAGCAGTTACTGGGACAGAGGTAGCAACACTGAAGCTTTCTTT.

The chain links TRBV10-3 to TRBJ2-3; D possibly matches TRBD1 or TRBD2 (5 bases each). Germline CDR1 ENHRY, CDR2 SYGVKD. This CDR3 comprises 14 residues. V lost 6 bases and J lost 6, with 16 bases in between. The CDR3 here is CAIRDSGPSDTQYF. The CDR3 DNA sequence: TGTGCCATCAGAGACTCGGGGCCATCGGATACGCAGTATTTT.

The chain uses TRBV29-1 and TRBJ1-5; possibly TRBD1 for D (5 bases). V dropped 4 bases and J dropped 5 bases, with 12 bases sitting between them. Germline CDR1 SQVTM, CDR2 ANQGSEA. The CDR3 totals 13 residues. The CDR3, as DNA: TGCAGCGTTGCGTCGGAGGGGTATCAGCCCCAGCATTTT. Translation: CSVASEGYQPQHF.

V gene TRBV5-1 combines with J gene TRBJ2-1; D is unresolved. V lost 3 bases, J lost 7 bases, and 11 bases lay in between. This CDR3 has 13 amino acids. CDR1 and CDR2 from the germline V gene are SGHRS and YFSETQ. The CDR3 DNA reads TGCGCCAGCAGCTCTGGCTCAGTAAATGAGCAGTTCTTC. Encoded protein: CASSSGSVNEQFF. The full variable domain, rest sourced from reference TRBV5-1 and TRBJ2-1, is KAGVTQTPRYLIKTRGQQVTLSCSPISGHRSVSWYQQTPGQGLQFLFEYFSETQRNKGNFPGRFSGRQFSNSRSEMNVSTLELGDSALYLCASSSGSVNEQFFGPGTRLTVL.

CDR3 DNA: TGTGCCAGCAACGGGGGCCTTGCGGGAGTAGGTCAGATAATGTACGAGCAGTACTTC. It yields the protein CASNGGLAGVGQIMYEQYF. The chain couples TRBV2 to TRBJ2-7; a weak D match, TRBD2 (7 bases). Per the germline V gene, CDR1 is SNHLY and CDR2 is FYNNEI. Trimming removed 7 bases at V and 4 bases at J, with 32 bases between. The CDR3 loop spans 19 amino acids.

The gene calls are TRBV24-1 and TRBJ2-1; D unclear. V was pared by 2 bases and J by 3 bases, with 4 bases between. The V gene's germline CDR1 is KGHDR and CDR2 SFDVKD. The CDR3 totals 13 residues. The CDR3 DNA reads as TGTGCCACCAGTGATTCGGACTACAATGAGCAGTTCTTC. Its protein product is CATSDSDYNEQFF.

V is TRBV7-8 and J is TRBJ2-1, with 9 bases that match TRBD2. From germline, CDR1 is SGHVS and CDR2 FQNEAQ. The CDR3 spans 15 residues. V was pared by 7 bases and J by 12 bases, with 16 bases of the junction left unmatched. This chain's CDR3 is CASTASVTSGSGQFF. The CDR3 DNA is TGTGCCAGCACCGCTTCCGTGACTAGCGGTTCGGGGCAGTTCTTC.

The rearrangement uses TRBV6-1 and TRBJ1-1; D perhaps matches TRBD1 (5 bases). Trimming took off 2 bases at V and 8 bases at J, with 15 bases between the two ends. The CDR3 is 14 residues long. Looked up from germline, CDR1 is MNHNS and CDR2 is SASEGT. The CDR3 DNA reads as TGTGCCAGCAGTGAAAGGGTGGGGCCAAAAGAAGCTTTCTTT. Its translation is CASSERVGPKEAFF.

The chain links TRBV5-4 to TRBJ2-1, with D possibly TRBD1 on 6 matching bases. The CDR3 runs to 14 residues. Germline CDR1 is SGHNT and CDR2 is YYREEE (reference sequence). V was cut by 8 bases and J by 6 bases, with 18 bases left in between. CDR3 nucleotide sequence: TGTGCCAGTGGAGACAGGCGCTCCCGCAATGAGCAGTTCTTC. Protein product: CASGDRRSRNEQFF.

The chain combines TRBV5-1 with TRBJ1-5; D call uncertain. Germline V gene lookup returns CDR1 SGHRS and CDR2 YFSETQ. The CDR3 has 15 amino acids. With 2 bases removed from V and 4 bases from J, the gap between germline ends came to 13 bases. This CDR3 reads CASSFSPLGNQPQHF. In DNA, the CDR3 is TGCGCCAGCAGCTTCTCCCCCCTGGGGAATCAGCCCCAGCATTTT.

V and J are TRBV2 and TRBJ1-1, with a possible D match to TRBD1 (5 bases). Between the trimmed V and J ends, which lost 4 bases and 7 bases, there was a span of 7 bases. The germline V gene encodes CDR1 SNHLY and CDR2 FYNNEI. CDR3 length: 11 residues. Here the CDR3 reads CASSVGGEAFF. The CDR3 nucleotides read TGTGCCAGCAGTGTGGGGGGTGAAGCTTTCTTT.

V usage is TRBV7-9 and J usage is TRBJ1-4; tentatively, D is TRBD1 (5 bases). Germline V gene lookup returns CDR1 SEHNR and CDR2 FQNEAQ (reference sequence). CDR3 size: 14 residues. V lost 3 bases and J 4 bases, leaving 9 bases between the germline ends. The CDR3 sequence is CASSFGGINEKLFF. CDR3 in DNA: TGTGCCAGCAGCTTTGGGGGGATTAATGAAAAACTGTTTTTT.

The rearrangement joins TRBV4-2 to TRBJ2-3; no clear D. CDR3 length: 12 amino acids. Germline CDR1 LGHNA, CDR2 YNFKEQ. V dropped 3 bases and J dropped 6 bases, with 7 bases sitting between them. The CDR3 sequence is CASSQPEDTQYF. The CDR3 bases are TGTGCCAGCAGCCAGCCAGAGGATACGCAGTATTTT.